These T cell receptor beta chains were read from a single sample in a study of control samples from healthy donors and cancer patients. Clones were sequenced by immunoSEQ multiplex PCR, and TCRdb holds only the in-frame ones, with some missing. The table includes under 55,000 clones, more than 85% detected once. The specimen sequenced was PBMCs. The receptors derive from a woman aged 40 to 50 with head and neck cancer. CDR3s include the opening cysteine and the closing phenylalanine or tryptophan. A D gene is named only where the DNA matches it firmly. Rows give clone size only sometimes, using once, few, many, or a class for an expanded clone.

V gene: TRBV11-2
J gene: TRBJ2-2
D gene: TRBD2
clone size: NA
CDR3 DNA: TGTGCCAGCAGCTCCGCGGGGGTTAACACCGGGGAGCTGTTTTTT
CDR3 protein: CASSSAGVNTGELFF

V gene: TRBV7-2
J gene: TRBJ2-4
D gene: NA
clone size: NA
CDR3 DNA: TGTGCCAGCATCATACAAGATTTACTAGCCAAAAACATTCAGTACTTC
CDR3 protein: CASIIQDLLAKNIQYF

V gene: TRBV25-1
J gene: TRBJ2-7
D gene: TRBD1
clone size: NA
CDR3 DNA: TGTGCCAGCTCAAGACAGGGGGTCTACGAGCAGTACTTC
CDR3 protein: CASSRQGVYEQYF

V gene: TRBV28
J gene: TRBJ2-7
D gene: NA
clone size: NA
CDR3 DNA: TGTGCCAGCAGTTTACCCGGTGGGAGCTCCTACGAGCAGTACTTC
CDR3 protein: CASSLPGGSSYEQYF

V gene: TRBV7-8
J gene: TRBJ1-2
D gene: NA
clone size: NA
CDR3 DNA: TGTGCCAGCAGCCCCTATGGATCGGTCCCTAACTATGGCTACACCTTC
CDR3 protein: CASSPYGSVPNYGYTF

V gene: TRBV28
J gene: TRBJ2-4
D gene: NA
clone size: NA
CDR3 DNA: TGTGCCAGCAGGGAGGGTACCAAAAACATTCAGTACTTC
CDR3 protein: CASREGTKNIQYF

V gene: TRBV7-9
J gene: TRBJ1-6
D gene: TRBD1
clone size: NA
CDR3 DNA: TGTGCCAGCAGCTCGGGACAGGGTTTCTATAATTCACCCCTCCACTTT
CDR3 protein: CASSSGQGFYNSPLHF

V gene: TRBV6-5
J gene: TRBJ2-3
D gene: TRBD2
clone size: NA
CDR3 DNA: TGTGCCAGCAGCCGGAGCGGGAGGGGGGATACGCAGTATTTT
CDR3 protein: CASSRSGRGDTQYF

V gene: TRBV19
J gene: TRBJ2-7
D gene: NA
clone size: once
CDR3 DNA: TGTGCCAGTAGTATCGCAGTGGGACAGCGCGGGAGAATAAGGCAGTACTTC
CDR3 protein: CASSIAVGQRGRIRQYF

V gene: TRBV4-1
J gene: TRBJ1-3
D gene: NA
clone size: few
CDR3 DNA: TGCGCCAGCAGCCAAGTGCTGGCTCAAAGGTCTGGAAACACCATATATTTT
CDR3 protein: CASSQVLAQRSGNTIYF

V gene: TRBV7-9
J gene: TRBJ2-7
D gene: TRBD1
clone size: NA
CDR3 DNA: TGTGCCAGCAGCTTACTGGACAGGGATCTCGAGCAGTACTTC
CDR3 protein: CASSLLDRDLEQYF

V gene: TRBV5-1
J gene: TRBJ1-2
D gene: TRBD1
clone size: NA
CDR3 DNA: TGCGCCAGCAGCTTGCCACTACAGGGGTTAGGGGGCTATGGCTACACCTTC
CDR3 protein: CASSLPLQGLGGYGYTF

V gene: TRBV18
J gene: TRBJ1-3
D gene: NA
clone size: NA
CDR3 DNA: TGTGCCAGCTCACCACAGGGATCTGGAAACACCATATATTTT
CDR3 protein: CASSPQGSGNTIYF

V gene: TRBV5-1
J gene: TRBJ2-5
D gene: TRBD2
clone size: once
CDR3 DNA: TGCGCCAGCAGCTTCGGACTAGCGGGACAAGAGACCCAGTACTTC
CDR3 protein: CASSFGLAGQETQYF

V gene: TRBV5-1
J gene: TRBJ1-6
D gene: NA
clone size: few
CDR3 DNA: TGCGCCGTACGGGGTACAGGGCCGAATTCACCCCTCCACTTT
CDR3 protein: CAVRGTGPNSPLHF

V gene: TRBV6-4
J gene: TRBJ2-1
D gene: TRBD1
clone size: NA
CDR3 DNA: TGTGCCAGCAGTAATACAGGGGGTAATGAGCAGTTCTTC
CDR3 protein: CASSNTGGNEQFF

V gene: TRBV18
J gene: TRBJ2-2
D gene: NA
clone size: NA
CDR3 DNA: TGTGCCAGCTCACCCTCGTTGGACATTGACGGGGAGCTGTTTTTT
CDR3 protein: CASSPSLDIDGELFF

V gene: TRBV4-2
J gene: TRBJ1-2
D gene: NA
clone size: few
CDR3 DNA: TGTGCCAGCAGCCAAGTCGCAGGGTGGATTCGGGGCTACACCTTC
CDR3 protein: CASSQVAGWIRGYTF

V gene: TRBV3-1/TRBV3-2
J gene: TRBJ2-1
D gene: TRBD2
clone size: NA
CDR3 DNA: TGTGCCAGCAGCCATCGACCGGGACTAGGTTACAATAAGCAGTTCTTC
CDR3 protein: CASSHRPGLGYNKQFF

V gene: TRBV6-4
J gene: TRBJ1-2
D gene: NA
clone size: NA
CDR3 DNA: TGTGCCAGCAGTGACTCTACTAGCTTTATGCGCTACACCTTC
CDR3 protein: CASSDSTSFMRYTF

V gene: TRBV30
J gene: TRBJ2-5
D gene: TRBD2
clone size: NA
CDR3 DNA: TGTGCCTGGAGTGAGGGGCGGGGGAGAGAGACCCAGTACTTC
CDR3 protein: CAWSEGRGRETQYF

V gene: TRBV3-1/TRBV3-2
J gene: TRBJ2-5
D gene: NA
clone size: NA
CDR3 DNA: TGTGCCAGCAGCCAAGATAGCACAGGGCCAACGAAGCAGACCCAGTACTTC
CDR3 protein: CASSQDSTGPTKQTQYF